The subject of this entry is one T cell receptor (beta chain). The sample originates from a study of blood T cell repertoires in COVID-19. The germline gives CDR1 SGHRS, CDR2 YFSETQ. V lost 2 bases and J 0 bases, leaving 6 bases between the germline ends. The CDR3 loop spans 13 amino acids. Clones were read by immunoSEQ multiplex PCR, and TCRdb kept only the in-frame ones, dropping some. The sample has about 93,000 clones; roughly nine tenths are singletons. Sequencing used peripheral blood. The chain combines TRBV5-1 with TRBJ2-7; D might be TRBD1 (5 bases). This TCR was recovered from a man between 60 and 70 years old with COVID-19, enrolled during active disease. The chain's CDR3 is CASSFDSSYEQYF. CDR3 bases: TGCGCCAGCAGCTTTGACAGCTCCTACGAGCAGTACTTC.